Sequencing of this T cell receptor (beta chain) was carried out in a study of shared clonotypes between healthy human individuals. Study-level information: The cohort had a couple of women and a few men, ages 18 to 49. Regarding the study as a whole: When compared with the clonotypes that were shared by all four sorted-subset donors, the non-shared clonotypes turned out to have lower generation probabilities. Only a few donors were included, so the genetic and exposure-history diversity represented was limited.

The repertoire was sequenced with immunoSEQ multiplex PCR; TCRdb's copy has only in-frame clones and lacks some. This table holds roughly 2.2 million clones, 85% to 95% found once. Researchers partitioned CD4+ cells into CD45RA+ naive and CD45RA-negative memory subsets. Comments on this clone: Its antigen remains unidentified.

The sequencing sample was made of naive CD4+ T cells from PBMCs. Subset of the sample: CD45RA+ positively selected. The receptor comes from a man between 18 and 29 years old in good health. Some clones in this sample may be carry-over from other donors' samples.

The CDR3 bases are TGCGCCAGCAGCCACGGAGGGCAGGGAATGCGATCTGGAAACACCATATATTTT. It yields the protein CASSHGGQGMRSGNTIYF. The V call is TRBV4-1, the J call TRBJ1-3; tentative D call: TRBD1 (5 bases). V shed 3 bases and J shed 1 base, with 19 bases lying between them. This CDR3 spans 18 amino acids. CDR1 is MGHRA, CDR2 YSYEKL, per germline.